This T cell receptor (beta chain) was sequenced during a study of cytotoxic CD8 clonotypes in ibrutinib-treated CLL. In the study overall: Among the samples, the mean was about 260,000 productive templates and roughly 100,000 productive rearrangements.

Clones were read by immunoSEQ multiplex PCR, and TCRdb kept only the in-frame ones, dropping some. The table has approximately 350,000 clones, roughly 71% seen once. Whole-study results and caveats: T-cell clonality at baseline went above that of age-matched healthy donors and rose and fell with circulating CD8+ T-cell counts. Before falling back toward baseline at progression, clonality had risen at the time of ibrutinib response.

As concerns this clone: No antigen is known for it.

Sample: PBMCs, taken after 36 months of ibrutinib treatment. This TCR came from a human donor with chronic lymphocytic leukemia.

The CDR3 DNA follows: TGCGCCAGCAGCTCGGCGAACACAGGGGGCCCGAACACCGGGGAGCTGTTTTTT. This translates into CASSSANTGGPNTGELFF. The gene calls are TRBV5-1 and TRBJ2-2; 9 bases are shared with TRBD1. J gave up 0 bases and V 3 bases, and 9 bases lay outside the gene matches. This CDR3 comprises 18 residues. Germline CDR1 is SGHRS and CDR2 is YFSETQ.